This is a list of T cell receptor beta chains from one sample in a study of T cell repertoires in cytomegalovirus infection. TCRdb ran MiXCR on the reads and lists one entry per CDR3 protein. The profile shows about 890,000 distinct CDR3 sequences, roughly 30% of them singletons. Their recognized antigens are unknown. The source material was cultured CD8+ T cells from PBMCs, sampled from culture after CMV antigen stimulation. These receptors were collected from a human donor in good health (CMV status not recorded). Some clones in this sample may be carry-over from other donors' samples. Each CDR3 is given with its conserved first and last residue. D genes are given only for firm matches. Size tells how often a clone was seen (once, few, many) or the class of an expanded clone, and some rows leave it out.

d_call: NA
v_call: TRBV20-1
j_call: TRBJ1-1
clone_size: NA
cdr3_aa: CSAREFPRRMNTEAFF
cdr3_nt: TGCAGTGCTAGAGAATTTCCGAGGCGGATGAACACTGAAGCTTTCTTT

d_call: NA
v_call: TRBV7-3
j_call: TRBJ1-1
clone_size: few
cdr3_aa: CASSLVGGRRTEAFF
cdr3_nt: TGTGCCAGCAGCTTAGTGGGGGGGCGCCGGACTGAAGCTTTCTTT

d_call: NA
v_call: TRBV20-1
j_call: TRBJ1-5
clone_size: NA
cdr3_aa: CSASKGSNQPQHF
cdr3_nt: TGCAGTGCTAGTAAAGGGAGCAATCAGCCCCAGCATTTT

d_call: NA
v_call: TRBV6-6
j_call: TRBJ2-7
clone_size: NA
cdr3_aa: CASKLDPRYEQYF
cdr3_nt: TGTGCCAGCAAACTAGACCCCAGATACGAGCAGTACTTC

d_call: NA
v_call: TRBV4-3
j_call: TRBJ1-2
clone_size: NA
cdr3_aa: CASSHTGAGANYGYTF
cdr3_nt: TGCGCCAGCAGCCACACTGGGGCAGGGGCGAACTATGGCTACACCTTC

d_call: TRBD2
v_call: TRBV4-2
j_call: TRBJ2-5
clone_size: NA
cdr3_aa: CASSRERGGSETQYF
cdr3_nt: TGTGCCAGCAGCCGCGAGCGGGGGGGCTCAGAGACCCAGTACTTC

d_call: NA
v_call: TRBV12-3/TRBV12-4
j_call: TRBJ2-3
clone_size: few
cdr3_aa: CASKRVGLESTDTQYF
cdr3_nt: TGTGCCAGCAAGCGGGTAGGCCTTGAGAGCACAGATACGCAGTATTTT

d_call: TRBD2
v_call: TRBV7-8
j_call: TRBJ2-1
clone_size: NA
cdr3_aa: CASRQWGGGASYNEQFF
cdr3_nt: TGTGCCAGCAGGCAGTGGGGCGGGGGGGCATCCTACAATGAGCAGTTCTTC

d_call: NA
v_call: TRBV7-9
j_call: TRBJ1-2
clone_size: NA
cdr3_aa: CATQGNGGYTF
cdr3_nt: TGTGCCACCCAGGGGAATGGCGGCTACACCTTC

d_call: NA
v_call: TRBV28
j_call: TRBJ1-5
clone_size: NA
cdr3_aa: CASSETGLINQPQHF
cdr3_nt: TGTGCCAGCAGTGAAACCGGACTGATAAATCAGCCCCAGCATTTT

d_call: NA
v_call: TRBV7-9
j_call: TRBJ1-1
clone_size: few
cdr3_aa: CASSLGVVGGYDGTEAFF
cdr3_nt: TGTGCCAGCAGCTTAGGGGTGGTTGGAGGGTACGATGGCACTGAAGCTTTCTTT

d_call: NA
v_call: TRBV6-5
j_call: TRBJ2-1
clone_size: many
cdr3_aa: CASITTGGEQFF
cdr3_nt: TGTGCCAGCATCACCACAGGAGGTGAGCAGTTCTTC

d_call: NA
v_call: TRBV6-2/TRBV6-3
j_call: TRBJ2-1
clone_size: NA
cdr3_aa: CASGVEGPYNEQFF
cdr3_nt: TGTGCCAGCGGGGTGGAGGGCCCCTACAATGAGCAGTTCTTC

d_call: TRBD1
v_call: TRBV7-2
j_call: TRBJ2-2
clone_size: NA
cdr3_aa: CASSWGTGGTGELFF
cdr3_nt: TGTGCCAGCAGCTGGGGGACAGGGGGAACCGGGGAGCTGTTTTTT

d_call: TRBD1
v_call: TRBV7-9
j_call: TRBJ2-2
clone_size: NA
cdr3_aa: CASSLSGQGVNTGELFF
cdr3_nt: TGTGCCAGCAGCTTATCTGGACAGGGGGTGAACACCGGGGAGCTGTTTTTT

d_call: NA
v_call: TRBV4-1
j_call: TRBJ2-7
clone_size: NA
cdr3_aa: CASSRPIGGSFYEQYF
cdr3_nt: TGCGCCAGCAGCCGTCCTATCGGGGGCTCTTTCTACGAGCAGTACTTC

d_call: NA
v_call: TRBV27
j_call: TRBJ2-1
clone_size: few
cdr3_aa: CASKGDLYNEQFF
cdr3_nt: TGTGCCAGCAAGGGTGACCTGTACAATGAGCAGTTCTTC

d_call: TRBD1
v_call: TRBV7-9
j_call: TRBJ1-2
clone_size: many
cdr3_aa: CASSLPLPTGDYGYTF
cdr3_nt: TGTGCCAGCAGCTTACCCCTACCGACAGGGGACTATGGCTACACCTTC

d_call: TRBD1
v_call: TRBV7-9
j_call: TRBJ1-4
clone_size: few
cdr3_aa: CASSPRLRDRTTNEKLFF
cdr3_nt: TGTGCCAGCAGCCCTAGGCTCCGGGACAGAACAACTAATGAAAAACTGTTTTTT

d_call: NA
v_call: TRBV2
j_call: TRBJ1-1
clone_size: many
cdr3_aa: CDRPRAVGLNTEAFF
cdr3_nt: TGTGACCGACCCCGGGCCGTGGGTTTGAACACTGAAGCTTTCTTT

d_call: NA
v_call: TRBV11-3
j_call: TRBJ2-1
clone_size: few
cdr3_aa: CASSPRDGNNEQFF
cdr3_nt: TGTGCCAGCAGCCCGCGGGACGGAAACAATGAGCAGTTCTTC

d_call: NA
v_call: TRBV7-6
j_call: TRBJ2-5
clone_size: few
cdr3_aa: CASSPLGPGETQYF
cdr3_nt: TGTGCCAGCAGCCCACTCGGACCGGGCGAGACCCAGTACTTC

d_call: NA
v_call: TRBV6-6
j_call: TRBJ1-5
clone_size: NA
cdr3_aa: CASSYVQGPIHSNQPQHF
cdr3_nt: TGTGCCAGCAGTTATGTGCAGGGGCCCATACATAGCAATCAGCCCCAGCATTTT

d_call: NA
v_call: TRBV19
j_call: TRBJ1-1
clone_size: few
cdr3_aa: CASSMGGLGTEAFF
cdr3_nt: TGTGCCAGTAGTATGGGGGGATTGGGGACTGAAGCTTTCTTT

d_call: NA
v_call: TRBV29-1
j_call: TRBJ1-2
clone_size: NA
cdr3_aa: CSVRTRDLNYGYTF
cdr3_nt: TGCAGCGTCAGGACAAGGGACCTTAACTATGGCTACACCTTC

d_call: NA
v_call: TRBV9
j_call: TRBJ2-3
clone_size: few
cdr3_aa: CASSVGRVITDTQYF
cdr3_nt: TGTGCCAGCAGCGTAGGCCGAGTTATCACAGATACGCAGTATTTT

d_call: NA
v_call: TRBV7-9
j_call: TRBJ1-1
clone_size: few
cdr3_aa: CASSFVPPGTEAFF
cdr3_nt: TGTGCCAGCAGCTTCGTTCCCCCGGGCACTGAAGCTTTCTTT

d_call: NA
v_call: TRBV7-9
j_call: TRBJ2-1
clone_size: few
cdr3_aa: CSFFLPLGNEQFF
cdr3_nt: TGTTCATTCTTTCTCCCTTTGGGGAATGAGCAGTTCTTC

d_call: TRBD1
v_call: TRBV5-4
j_call: TRBJ2-3
clone_size: NA
cdr3_aa: CASSDGQGSTDTQYF
cdr3_nt: TGTGCCAGCAGCGACGGACAGGGGAGCACAGATACGCAGTATTTT